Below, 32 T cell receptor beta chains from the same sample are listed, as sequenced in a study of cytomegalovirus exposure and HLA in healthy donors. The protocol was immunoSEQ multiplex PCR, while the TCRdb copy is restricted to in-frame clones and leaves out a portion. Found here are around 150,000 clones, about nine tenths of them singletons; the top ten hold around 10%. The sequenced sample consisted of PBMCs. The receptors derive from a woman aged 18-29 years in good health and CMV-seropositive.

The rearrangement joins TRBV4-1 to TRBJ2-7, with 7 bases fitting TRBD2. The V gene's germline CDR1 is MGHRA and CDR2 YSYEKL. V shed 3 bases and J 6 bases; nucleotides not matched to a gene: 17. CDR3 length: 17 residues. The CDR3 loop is CASSHSHAAGPLLEQYF. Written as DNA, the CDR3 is TGCGCCAGCAGCCACTCCCACGCAGCGGGACCCTTGCTCGAGCAGTACTTC.

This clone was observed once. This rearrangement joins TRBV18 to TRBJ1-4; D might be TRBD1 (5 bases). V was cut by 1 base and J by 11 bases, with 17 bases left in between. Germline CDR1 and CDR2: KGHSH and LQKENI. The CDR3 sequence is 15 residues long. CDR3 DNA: TGTGCCAGCTCACCACGGAGGATCGACGGGGGGAAACTGTTTTTT. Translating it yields CASSPRRIDGGKLFF.

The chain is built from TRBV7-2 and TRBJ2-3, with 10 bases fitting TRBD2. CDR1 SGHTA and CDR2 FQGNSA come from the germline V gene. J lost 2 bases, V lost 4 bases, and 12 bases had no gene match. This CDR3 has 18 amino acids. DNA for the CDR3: TGTGCCAGCAGCTACCCCAGACGGACTAGCGGAAACACAGATACGCAGTATTTT. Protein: CASSYPRRTSGNTDTQYF.

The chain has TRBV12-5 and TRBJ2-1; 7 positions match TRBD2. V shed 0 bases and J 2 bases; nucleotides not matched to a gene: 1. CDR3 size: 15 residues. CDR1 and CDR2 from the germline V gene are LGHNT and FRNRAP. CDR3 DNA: TGTGCTAGTGGTTTGGTAGCGGGGCCCTACAATGAGCAGTTCTTC. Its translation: CASGLVAGPYNEQFF.

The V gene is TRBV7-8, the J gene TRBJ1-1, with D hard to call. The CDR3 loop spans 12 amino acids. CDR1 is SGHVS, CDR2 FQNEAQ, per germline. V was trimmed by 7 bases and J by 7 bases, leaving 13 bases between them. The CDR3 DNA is TGTGCCAGCACCCCCTCGGGAGGTGAAGCTTTCTTT. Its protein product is CASTPSGGEAFF.

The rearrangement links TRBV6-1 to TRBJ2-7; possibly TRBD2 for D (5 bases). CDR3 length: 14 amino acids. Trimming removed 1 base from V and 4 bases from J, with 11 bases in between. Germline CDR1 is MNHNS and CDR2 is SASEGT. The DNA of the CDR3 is TGTGCCAGCAGTGAAGGCCCCGGGGTTTACGAGCAGTACTTC. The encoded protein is CASSEGPGVYEQYF.

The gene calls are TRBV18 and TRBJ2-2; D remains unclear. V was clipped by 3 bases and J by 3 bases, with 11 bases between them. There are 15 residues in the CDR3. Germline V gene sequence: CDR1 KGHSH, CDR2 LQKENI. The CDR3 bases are TGTGCCAGCTCACCGAGGATGGCGGACACCGGGGAGCTGTTTTTT. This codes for CASSPRMADTGELFF.

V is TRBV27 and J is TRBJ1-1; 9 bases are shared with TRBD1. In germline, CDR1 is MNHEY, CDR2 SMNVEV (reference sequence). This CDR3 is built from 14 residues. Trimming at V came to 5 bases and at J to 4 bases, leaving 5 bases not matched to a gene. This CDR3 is CASSGTGRVTEAFF. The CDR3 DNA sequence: TGTGCCAGCAGTGGGACAGGGAGGGTCACTGAAGCTTTCTTT.

This CDR3 is CASSIQGTNTEAFF. For the CDR3, the DNA is TGTGCCAGTAGTATCCAGGGAACGAACACTGAAGCTTTCTTT. The chain joins TRBV19 to TRBJ1-1; possibly TRBD1 for D (5 bases). V shed 3 bases and J shed 1 base, with 9 bases lying between them. Germline V gene lookup returns CDR1 LNHDA and CDR2 SQIVND (reference sequence). This CDR3 spans 14 amino acids.

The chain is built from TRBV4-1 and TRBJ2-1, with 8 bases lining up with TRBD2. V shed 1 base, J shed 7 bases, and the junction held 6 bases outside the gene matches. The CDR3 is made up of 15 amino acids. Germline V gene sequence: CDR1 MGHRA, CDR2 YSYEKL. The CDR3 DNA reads TGCGCCAGCAGCCAAGGGGGCGGGAGGTGGAATGAGCAGTTCTTC. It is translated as CASSQGGGRWNEQFF.

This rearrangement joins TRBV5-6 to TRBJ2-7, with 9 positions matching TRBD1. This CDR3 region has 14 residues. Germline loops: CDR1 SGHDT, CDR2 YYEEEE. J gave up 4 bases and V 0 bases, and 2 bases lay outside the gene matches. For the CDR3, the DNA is TGTGCCAGCAGCTTGGAACAGGGGGCTTACGAGCAGTACTTC. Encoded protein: CASSLEQGAYEQYF.

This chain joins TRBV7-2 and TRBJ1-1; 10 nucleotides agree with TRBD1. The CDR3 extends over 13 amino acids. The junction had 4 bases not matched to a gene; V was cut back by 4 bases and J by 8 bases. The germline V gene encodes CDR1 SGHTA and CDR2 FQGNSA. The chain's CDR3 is CASSSGQGREAFF. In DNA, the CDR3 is TGTGCCAGCAGCTCGGGACAGGGGCGGGAAGCTTTCTTT.

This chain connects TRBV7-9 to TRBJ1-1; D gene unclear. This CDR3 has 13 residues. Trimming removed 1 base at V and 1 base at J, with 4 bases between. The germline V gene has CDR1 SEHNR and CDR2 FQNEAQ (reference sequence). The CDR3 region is CASSLVGNTEAFF. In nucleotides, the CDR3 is TGTGCCAGCAGCTTAGTCGGGAACACTGAAGCTTTCTTT.

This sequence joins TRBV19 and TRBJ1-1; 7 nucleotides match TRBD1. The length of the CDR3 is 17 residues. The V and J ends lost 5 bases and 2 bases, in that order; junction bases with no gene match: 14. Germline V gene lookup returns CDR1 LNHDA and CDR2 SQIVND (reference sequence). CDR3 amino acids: CASSAILGQDLNTEAFF. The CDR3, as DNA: TGTGCCAGTAGTGCGATTCTCGGACAGGACCTAAACACTGAAGCTTTCTTT.

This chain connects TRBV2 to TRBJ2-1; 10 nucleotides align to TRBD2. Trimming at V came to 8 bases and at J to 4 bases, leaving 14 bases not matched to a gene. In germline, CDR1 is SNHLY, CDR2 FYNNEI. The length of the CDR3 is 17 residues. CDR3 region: CASPKRRPGLAYNEQFF. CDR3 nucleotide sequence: TGTGCCAGCCCAAAGAGAAGACCGGGACTAGCGTACAATGAGCAGTTCTTC.

DNA for the CDR3: TGTGCCAGCAGTTACGCCCTAGCGACCAAAAACATTCAGTACTTC. Protein sequence: CASSYALATKNIQYF. This chain connects TRBV6-6 to TRBJ2-4, with D maybe TRBD2 (6 bases). V was clipped by 2 bases and J by 2 bases, with 10 bases between them. The CDR3 runs to 15 residues. Per the germline V gene, CDR1 is MNHNY and CDR2 is SVGAGI (reference sequence).

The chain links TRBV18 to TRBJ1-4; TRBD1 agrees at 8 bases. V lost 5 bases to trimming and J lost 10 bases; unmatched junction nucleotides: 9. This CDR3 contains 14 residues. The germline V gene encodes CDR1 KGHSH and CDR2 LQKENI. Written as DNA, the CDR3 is TGTGCCAGCTCAAATCAGGGGGCGGAACGAAAACTGTTTTTT. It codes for CASSNQGAERKLFF.

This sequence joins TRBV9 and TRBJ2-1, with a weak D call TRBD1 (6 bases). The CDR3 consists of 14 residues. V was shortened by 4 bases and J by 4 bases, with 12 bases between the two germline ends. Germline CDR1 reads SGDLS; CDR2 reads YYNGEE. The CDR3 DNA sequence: TGTGCCAGCAGCCGTAGGACAGCTTACAATGAGCAGTTCTTC. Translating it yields CASSRRTAYNEQFF.

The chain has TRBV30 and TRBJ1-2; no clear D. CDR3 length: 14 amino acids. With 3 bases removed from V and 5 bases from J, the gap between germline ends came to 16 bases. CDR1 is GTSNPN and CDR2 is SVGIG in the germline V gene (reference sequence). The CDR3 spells CAWRERTGNYGYTF. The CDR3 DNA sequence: TGTGCCTGGAGGGAGAGGACTGGAAATTATGGCTACACCTTC.

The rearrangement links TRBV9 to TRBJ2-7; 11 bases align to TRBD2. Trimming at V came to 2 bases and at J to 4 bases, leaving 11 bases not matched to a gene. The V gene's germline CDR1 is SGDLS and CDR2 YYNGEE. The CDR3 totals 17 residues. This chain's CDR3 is CASSVSGGGLAAYEQYF. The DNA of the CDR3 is TGTGCCAGCAGCGTCTCGGGTGGGGGACTAGCGGCTTACGAGCAGTACTTC.

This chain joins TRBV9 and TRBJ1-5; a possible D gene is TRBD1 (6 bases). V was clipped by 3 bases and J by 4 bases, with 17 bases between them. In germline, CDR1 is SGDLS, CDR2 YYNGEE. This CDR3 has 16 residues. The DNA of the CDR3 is TGTGCCAGCAGCGCCGGGGTCGGCAGGGGTAATCAGCCCCAGCATTTT. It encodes CASSAGVGRGNQPQHF.

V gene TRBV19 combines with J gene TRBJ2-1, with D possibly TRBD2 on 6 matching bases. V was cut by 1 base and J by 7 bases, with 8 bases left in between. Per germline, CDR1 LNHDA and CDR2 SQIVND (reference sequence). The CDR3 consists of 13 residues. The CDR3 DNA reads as TGTGCCAGTAGTATAGGGGGAGGAAATGAGCAGTTCTTC. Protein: CASSIGGGNEQFF.

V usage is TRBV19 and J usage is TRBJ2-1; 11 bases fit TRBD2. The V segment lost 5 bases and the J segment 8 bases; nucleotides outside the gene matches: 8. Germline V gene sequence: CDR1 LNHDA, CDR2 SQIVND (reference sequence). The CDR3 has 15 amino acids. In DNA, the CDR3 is TGTGCCAGTAGTTCCCTTAGCGGGAGGGCGGATGAGCAGTTCTTC. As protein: CASSSLSGRADEQFF.

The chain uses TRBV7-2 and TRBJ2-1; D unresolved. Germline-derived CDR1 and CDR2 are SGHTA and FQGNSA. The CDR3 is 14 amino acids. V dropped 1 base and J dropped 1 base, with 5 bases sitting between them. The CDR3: CASSLVHSYNEQFF. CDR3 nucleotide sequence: TGTGCCAGCAGCTTAGTCCATTCCTACAATGAGCAGTTCTTC.

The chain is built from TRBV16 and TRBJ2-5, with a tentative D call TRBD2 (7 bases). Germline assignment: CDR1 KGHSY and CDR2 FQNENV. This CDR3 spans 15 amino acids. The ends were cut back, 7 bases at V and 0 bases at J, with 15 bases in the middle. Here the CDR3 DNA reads TGTGCCAGCACCTCCCGGGGGGCAGACCAAGAGACCCAGTACTTC. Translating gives CASTSRGADQETQYF.

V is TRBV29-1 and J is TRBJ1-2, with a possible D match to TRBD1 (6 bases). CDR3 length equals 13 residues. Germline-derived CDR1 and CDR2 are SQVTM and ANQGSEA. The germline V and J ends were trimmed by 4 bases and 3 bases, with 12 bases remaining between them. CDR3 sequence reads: CSVGGGRDYGYTF. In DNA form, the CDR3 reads TGCAGCGTTGGCGGGGGGCGCGACTATGGCTACACCTTC.

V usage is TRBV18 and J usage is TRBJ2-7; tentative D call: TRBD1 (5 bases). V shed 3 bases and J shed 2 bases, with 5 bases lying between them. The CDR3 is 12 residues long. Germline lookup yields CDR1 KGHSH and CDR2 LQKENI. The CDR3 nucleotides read TGTGCCAGCTCACCGACAGCCTACGAGCAGTACTTC. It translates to CASSPTAYEQYF.

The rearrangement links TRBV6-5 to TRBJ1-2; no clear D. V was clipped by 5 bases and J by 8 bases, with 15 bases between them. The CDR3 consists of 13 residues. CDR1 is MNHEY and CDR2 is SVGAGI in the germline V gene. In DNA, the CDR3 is TGTGCCAGCAGTCTGACACGCTCAGAGGGCTACACCTTC. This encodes CASSLTRSEGYTF.

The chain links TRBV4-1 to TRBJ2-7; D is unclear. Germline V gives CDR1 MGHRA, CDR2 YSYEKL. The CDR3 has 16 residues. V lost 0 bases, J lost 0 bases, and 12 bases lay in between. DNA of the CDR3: TGCGCCAGCAGCCAAGATCCGAGACAAGGCTCCTACGAGCAGTACTTC. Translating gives CASSQDPRQGSYEQYF.

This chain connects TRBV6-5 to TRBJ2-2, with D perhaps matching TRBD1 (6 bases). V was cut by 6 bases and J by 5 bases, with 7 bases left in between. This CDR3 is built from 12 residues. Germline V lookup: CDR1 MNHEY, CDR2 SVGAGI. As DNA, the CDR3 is TGTGCCAGCAGCCAGGGGACCGGGGAGCTGTTTTTT. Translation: CASSQGTGELFF.

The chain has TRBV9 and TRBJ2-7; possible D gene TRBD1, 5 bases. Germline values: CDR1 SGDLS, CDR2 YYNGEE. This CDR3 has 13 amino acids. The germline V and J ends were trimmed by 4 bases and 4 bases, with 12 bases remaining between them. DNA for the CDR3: TGTGCCAGCAGCCCCCCGCAGGGTTACGAGCAGTACTTC. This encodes CASSPPQGYEQYF.

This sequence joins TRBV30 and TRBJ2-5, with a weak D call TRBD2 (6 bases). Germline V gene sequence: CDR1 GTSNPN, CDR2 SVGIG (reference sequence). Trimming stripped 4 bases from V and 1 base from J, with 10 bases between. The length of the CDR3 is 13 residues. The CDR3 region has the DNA TGTGCCTGGACTCAGCGGGCCCAAGAGACCCAGTACTTC. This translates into CAWTQRAQETQYF.